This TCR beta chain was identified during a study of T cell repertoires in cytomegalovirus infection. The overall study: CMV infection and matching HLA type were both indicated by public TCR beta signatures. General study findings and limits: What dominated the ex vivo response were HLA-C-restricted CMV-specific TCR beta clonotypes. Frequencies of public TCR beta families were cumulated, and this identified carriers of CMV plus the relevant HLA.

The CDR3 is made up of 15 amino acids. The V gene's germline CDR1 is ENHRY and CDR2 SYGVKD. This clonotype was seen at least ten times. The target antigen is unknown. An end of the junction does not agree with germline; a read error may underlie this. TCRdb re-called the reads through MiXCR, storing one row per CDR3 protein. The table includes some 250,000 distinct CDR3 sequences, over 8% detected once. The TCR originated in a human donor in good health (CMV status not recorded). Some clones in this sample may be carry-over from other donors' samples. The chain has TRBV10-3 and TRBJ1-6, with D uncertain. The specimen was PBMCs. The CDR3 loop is CAISESRADKSPLHF. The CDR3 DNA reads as TGTGCCATCAGTGAGTCTAGGGCTGATAAGTCACCCCTCCACTTT.